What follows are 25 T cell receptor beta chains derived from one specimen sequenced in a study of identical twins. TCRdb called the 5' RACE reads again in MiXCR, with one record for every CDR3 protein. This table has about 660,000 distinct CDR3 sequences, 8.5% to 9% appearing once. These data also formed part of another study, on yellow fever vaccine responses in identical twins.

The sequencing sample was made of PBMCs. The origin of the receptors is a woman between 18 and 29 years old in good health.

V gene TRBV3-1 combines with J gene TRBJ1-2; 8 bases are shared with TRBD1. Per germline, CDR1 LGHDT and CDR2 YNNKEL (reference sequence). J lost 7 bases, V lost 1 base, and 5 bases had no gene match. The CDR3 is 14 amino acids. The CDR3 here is CASSQGQGIGGYTF. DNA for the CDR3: TGTGCCAGCAGCCAAGGACAGGGGATAGGTGGCTACACCTTC.

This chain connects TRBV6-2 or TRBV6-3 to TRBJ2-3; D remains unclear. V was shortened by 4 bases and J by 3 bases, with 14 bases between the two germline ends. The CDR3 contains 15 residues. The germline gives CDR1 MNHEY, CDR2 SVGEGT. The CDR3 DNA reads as TGTGCCAGCAGTTCTAGGCTCCGCAAAACAGATACGCAGTATTTT. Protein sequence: CASSSRLRKTDTQYF.

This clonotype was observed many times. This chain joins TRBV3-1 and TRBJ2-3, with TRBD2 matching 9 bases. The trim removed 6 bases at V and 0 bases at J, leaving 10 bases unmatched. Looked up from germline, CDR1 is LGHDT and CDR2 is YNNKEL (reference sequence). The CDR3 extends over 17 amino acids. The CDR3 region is CASRGGGGLVSTDTQYF. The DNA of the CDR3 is TGTGCCAGCAGGGGCGGGGGGGGTCTTGTGAGCACAGATACGCAGTATTTT.

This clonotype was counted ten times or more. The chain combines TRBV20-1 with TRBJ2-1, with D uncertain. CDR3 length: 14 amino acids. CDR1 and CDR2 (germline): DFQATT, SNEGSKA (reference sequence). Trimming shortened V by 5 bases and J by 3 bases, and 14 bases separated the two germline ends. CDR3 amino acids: CSAGTTVDYNEQFF. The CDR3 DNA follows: TGCAGTGCTGGAACGACTGTCGACTACAATGAGCAGTTCTTC.

CDR3 bases: TGTGCCACCAGCAGTCGCCCGGGACATGGTCGGTCCTACGAGCAGTACTTC. Translated: CATSSRPGHGRSYEQYF. The gene calls are TRBV15 and TRBJ2-7; D is possibly TRBD1 (6 bases). Trimming took 3 bases from V and 1 from J, leaving 19 bases between them. Germline-derived CDR1 and CDR2 are LNHNV and YYDKDF (reference sequence). This CDR3 spans 17 amino acids.

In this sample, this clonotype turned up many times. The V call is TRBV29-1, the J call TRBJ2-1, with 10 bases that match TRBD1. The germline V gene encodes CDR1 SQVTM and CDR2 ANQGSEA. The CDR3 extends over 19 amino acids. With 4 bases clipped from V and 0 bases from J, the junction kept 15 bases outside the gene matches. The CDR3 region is CSVGDRGRNRGASYNEQFF. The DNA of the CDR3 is TGCAGCGTTGGGGACAGGGGCCGCAATAGGGGCGCCTCCTACAATGAGCAGTTCTTC.

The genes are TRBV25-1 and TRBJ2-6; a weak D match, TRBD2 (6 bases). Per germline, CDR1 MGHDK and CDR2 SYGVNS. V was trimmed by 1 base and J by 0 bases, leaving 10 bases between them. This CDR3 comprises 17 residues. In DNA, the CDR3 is TGTGCCAGCAGTGAATCTGGCGGGATCTCTGGGGCCAACGTCCTGACTTTC. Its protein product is CASSESGGISGANVLTF.

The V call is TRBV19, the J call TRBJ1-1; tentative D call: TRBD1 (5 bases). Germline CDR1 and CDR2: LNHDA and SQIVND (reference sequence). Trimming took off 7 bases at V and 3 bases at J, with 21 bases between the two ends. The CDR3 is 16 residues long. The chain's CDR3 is CASIETNQGFDTEAFF. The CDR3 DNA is TGTGCCAGTATAGAGACGAATCAGGGATTTGACACTGAAGCTTTCTTT.

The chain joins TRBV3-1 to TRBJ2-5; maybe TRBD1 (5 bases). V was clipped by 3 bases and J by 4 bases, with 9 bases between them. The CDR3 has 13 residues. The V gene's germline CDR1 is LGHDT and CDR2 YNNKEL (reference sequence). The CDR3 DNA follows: TGTGCCAGCAGCCAGCGAAGGGGAGAGACCCAGTACTTC. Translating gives CASSQRRGETQYF.

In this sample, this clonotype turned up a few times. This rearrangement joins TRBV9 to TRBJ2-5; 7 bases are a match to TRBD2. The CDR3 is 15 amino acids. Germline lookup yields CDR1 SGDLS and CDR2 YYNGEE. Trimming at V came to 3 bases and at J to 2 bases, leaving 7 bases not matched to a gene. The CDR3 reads CASSDGAGIQETQYF. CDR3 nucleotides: TGTGCCAGCAGCGACGGAGCGGGGATTCAAGAGACCCAGTACTTC.

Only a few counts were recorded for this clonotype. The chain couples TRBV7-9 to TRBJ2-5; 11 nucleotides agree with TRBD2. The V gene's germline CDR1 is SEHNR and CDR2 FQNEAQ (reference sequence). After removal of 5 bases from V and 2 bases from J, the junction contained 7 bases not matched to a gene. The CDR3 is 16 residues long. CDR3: CASSVSGGVGQETQYF. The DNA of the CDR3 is TGTGCCAGCAGCGTTAGCGGGGGGGTAGGACAAGAGACCCAGTACTTC.

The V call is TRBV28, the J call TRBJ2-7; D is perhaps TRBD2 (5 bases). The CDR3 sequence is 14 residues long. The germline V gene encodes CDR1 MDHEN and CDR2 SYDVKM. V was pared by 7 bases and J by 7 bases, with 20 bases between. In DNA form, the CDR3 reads TGTGCCAGCAAGCGATCTCGGACCCCGGGGGAGCAGTACTTC. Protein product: CASKRSRTPGEQYF. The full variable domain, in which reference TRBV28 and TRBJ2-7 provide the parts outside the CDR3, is DVKVTQSSRYLVKRTGEKVFLECVQDMDHENMFWYRQDPGLGLRLIYFSYDVKMKEKGDIPEGYSVSREKKERFSLILESASTNQTSMYLCASKRSRTPGEQYFGPGTRLTVT.

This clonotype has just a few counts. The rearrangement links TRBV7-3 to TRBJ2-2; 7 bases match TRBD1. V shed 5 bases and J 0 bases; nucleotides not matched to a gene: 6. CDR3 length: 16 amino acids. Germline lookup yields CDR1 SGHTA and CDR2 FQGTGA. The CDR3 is CASSPTGTANTGELFF. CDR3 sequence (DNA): TGTGCCAGCAGCCCTACCGGGACAGCGAACACCGGGGAGCTGTTTTTT.

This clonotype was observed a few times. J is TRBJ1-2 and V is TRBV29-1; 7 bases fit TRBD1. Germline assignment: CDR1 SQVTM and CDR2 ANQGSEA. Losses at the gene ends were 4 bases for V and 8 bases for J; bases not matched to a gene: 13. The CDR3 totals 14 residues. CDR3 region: CSVAPRRGPGGYTF. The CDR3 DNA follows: TGCAGCGTTGCCCCACGGAGGGGGCCGGGAGGCTACACCTTC.

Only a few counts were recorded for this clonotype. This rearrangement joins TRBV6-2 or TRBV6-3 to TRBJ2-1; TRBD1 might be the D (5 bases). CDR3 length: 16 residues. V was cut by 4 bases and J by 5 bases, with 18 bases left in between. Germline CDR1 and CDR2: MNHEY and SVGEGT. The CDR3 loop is CASSSPQALRHNEQFF. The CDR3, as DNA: TGTGCCAGCAGTTCCCCACAGGCCCTACGTCACAATGAGCAGTTCTTC.

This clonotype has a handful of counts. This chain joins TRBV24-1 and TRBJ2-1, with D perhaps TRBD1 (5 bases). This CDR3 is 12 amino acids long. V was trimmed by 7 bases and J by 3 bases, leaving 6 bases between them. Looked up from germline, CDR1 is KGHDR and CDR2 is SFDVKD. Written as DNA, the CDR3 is TGTGCCACCAGAGGGGTCTACAATGAGCAGTTCTTC. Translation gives CATRGVYNEQFF.

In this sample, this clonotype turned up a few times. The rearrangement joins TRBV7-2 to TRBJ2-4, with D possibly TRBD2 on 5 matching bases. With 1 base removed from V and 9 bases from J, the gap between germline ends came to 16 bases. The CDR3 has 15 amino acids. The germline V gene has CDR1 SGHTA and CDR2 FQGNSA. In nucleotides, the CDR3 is TGTGCCAGCAGCTTAGGGGGTAGGGTGGAGGTCATTCAGTACTTC. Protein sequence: CASSLGGRVEVIQYF.

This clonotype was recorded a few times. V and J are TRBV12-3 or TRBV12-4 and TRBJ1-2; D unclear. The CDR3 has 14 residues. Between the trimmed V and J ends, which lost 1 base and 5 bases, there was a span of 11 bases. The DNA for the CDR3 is TGTGCCAGCAGTTTAGAGACGGGTGGATATGGCTACACCTTC. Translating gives CASSLETGGYGYTF.

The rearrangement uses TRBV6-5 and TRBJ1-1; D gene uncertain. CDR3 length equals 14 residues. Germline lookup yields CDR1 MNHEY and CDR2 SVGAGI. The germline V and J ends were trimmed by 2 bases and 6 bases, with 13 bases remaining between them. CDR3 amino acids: CASSYEADGPEAFF. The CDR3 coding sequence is TGTGCCAGCAGTTACGAGGCAGACGGCCCTGAAGCTTTCTTT.

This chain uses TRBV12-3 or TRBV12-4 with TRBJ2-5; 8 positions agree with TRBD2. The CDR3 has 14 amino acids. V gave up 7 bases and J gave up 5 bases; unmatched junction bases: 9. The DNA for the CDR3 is TGTGCCAGCAAACTTTCGGGGGGGGTTGAGACCCAGTACTTC. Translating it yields CASKLSGGVETQYF.

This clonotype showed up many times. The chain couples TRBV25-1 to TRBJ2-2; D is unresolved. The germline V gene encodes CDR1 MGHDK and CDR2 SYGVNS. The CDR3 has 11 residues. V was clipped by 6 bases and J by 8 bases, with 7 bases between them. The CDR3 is CASRAGGELFF. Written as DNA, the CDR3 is TGTGCCAGCAGAGCCGGTGGGGAGCTGTTTTTT.

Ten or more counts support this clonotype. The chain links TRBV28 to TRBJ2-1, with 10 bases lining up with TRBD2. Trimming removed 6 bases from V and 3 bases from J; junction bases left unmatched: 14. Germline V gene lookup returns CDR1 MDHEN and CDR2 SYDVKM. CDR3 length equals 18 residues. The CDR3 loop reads CASSQLAGWGNRYNEQFF. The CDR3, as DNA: TGTGCCAGCAGCCAACTAGCGGGATGGGGGAATCGCTACAATGAGCAGTTCTTC.

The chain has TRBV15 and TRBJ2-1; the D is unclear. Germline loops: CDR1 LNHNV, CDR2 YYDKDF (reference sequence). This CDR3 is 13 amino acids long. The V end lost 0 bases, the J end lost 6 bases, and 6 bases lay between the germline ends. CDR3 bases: TGTGCCACCAGCAGAGATGCGAGCAATGAGCAGTTCTTC. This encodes CATSRDASNEQFF.

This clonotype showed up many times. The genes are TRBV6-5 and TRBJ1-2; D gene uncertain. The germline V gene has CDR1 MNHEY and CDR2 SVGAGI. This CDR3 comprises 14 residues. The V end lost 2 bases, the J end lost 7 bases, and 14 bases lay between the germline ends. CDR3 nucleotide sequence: TGTGCCAGCAGTTACGAGTGGGGTTTTCGTGGCTACACCTTC. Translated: CASSYEWGFRGYTF.

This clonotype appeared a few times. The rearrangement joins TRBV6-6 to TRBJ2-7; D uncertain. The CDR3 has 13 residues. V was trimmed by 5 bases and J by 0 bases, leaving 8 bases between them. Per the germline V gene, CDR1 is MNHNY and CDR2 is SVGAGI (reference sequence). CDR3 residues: CASSTLASYEQYF. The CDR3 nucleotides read TGTGCCAGCAGTACACTTGCCTCCTACGAGCAGTACTTC.